This T cell receptor (beta chain) derives from a study of OX40 agonist ivuxolimab in advanced cancers. Study context: The dose-escalation cohort was about 86% male, with a mean age of 60 years, ranging about 23 to 80. Patients achieving partial responses numbered three: one hepatocellular carcinoma case and two cutaneous melanoma cases.

Produced via immunoSEQ multiplex PCR; TCRdb's table is partial and in-frame only. The table includes fewer than 85,000 clones, roughly nine tenths detected once. People who had autoimmune disease history or systemic immunosuppression were excluded. Per the germline V gene, CDR1 is SGHRS and CDR2 is YFSETQ. J lost 1 base, V lost 4 bases, and 5 bases had no gene match. The CDR3 sequence is 15 residues long. This receptor was taken from an adult with an advanced solid tumor such as melanoma, head and neck, liver or kidney cancer. The V call is TRBV5-1, the J call TRBJ2-3, with 8 bases that match TRBD2. The sequencing used CD4+ or CD8+ T cells sorted from blood, collected in a trial of the OX40 agonist ivuxolimab. CDR3 sequence (DNA): TGCGCCAGCAGCGTCGGGGGGGACCGCACAGATACGCAGTATTTT. Protein product: CASSVGGDRTDTQYF.